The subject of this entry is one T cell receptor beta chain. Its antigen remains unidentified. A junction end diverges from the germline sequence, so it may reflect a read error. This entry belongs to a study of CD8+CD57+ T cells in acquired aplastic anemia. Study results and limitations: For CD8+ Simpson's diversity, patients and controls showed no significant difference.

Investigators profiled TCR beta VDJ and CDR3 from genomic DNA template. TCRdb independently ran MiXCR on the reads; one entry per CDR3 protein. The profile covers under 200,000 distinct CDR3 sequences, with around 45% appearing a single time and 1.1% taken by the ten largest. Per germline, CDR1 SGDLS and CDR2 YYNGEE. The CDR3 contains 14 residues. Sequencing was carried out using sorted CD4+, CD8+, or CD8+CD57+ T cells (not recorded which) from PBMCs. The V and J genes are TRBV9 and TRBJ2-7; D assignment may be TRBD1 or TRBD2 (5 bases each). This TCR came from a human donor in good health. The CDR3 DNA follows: TGTGCCAGCAACGTAACCGGGACGGGTTACGAGCAGTACTTC. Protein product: CASNVTGTGYEQYF.